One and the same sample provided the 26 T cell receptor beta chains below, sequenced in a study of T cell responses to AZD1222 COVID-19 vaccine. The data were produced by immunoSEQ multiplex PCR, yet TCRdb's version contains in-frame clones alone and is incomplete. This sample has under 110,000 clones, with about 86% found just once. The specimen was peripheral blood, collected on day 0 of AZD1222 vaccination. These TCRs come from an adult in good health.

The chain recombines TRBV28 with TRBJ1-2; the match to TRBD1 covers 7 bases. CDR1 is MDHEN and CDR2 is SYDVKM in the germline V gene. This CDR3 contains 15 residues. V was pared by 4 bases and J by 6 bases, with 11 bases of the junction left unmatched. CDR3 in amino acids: CASSSTGQFANGYTF. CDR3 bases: TGTGCCAGCAGTTCGACGGGACAGTTTGCAAATGGCTACACCTTC.

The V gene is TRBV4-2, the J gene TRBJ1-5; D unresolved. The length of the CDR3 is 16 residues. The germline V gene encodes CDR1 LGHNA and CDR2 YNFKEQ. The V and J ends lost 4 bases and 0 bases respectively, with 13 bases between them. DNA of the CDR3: TGTGCCAGCAGCCCCGACCCGAACCCTAGCAATCAGCCCCAGCATTTT. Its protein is CASSPDPNPSNQPQHF.

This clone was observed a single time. The CDR3 DNA is TGTGCCAGCGGACAGAATAATTCACCCCTCCACTTT. Translating it yields CASGQNNSPLHF. The J gene is TRBJ1-6, the V gene TRBV7-9; D perhaps matches TRBD1 (6 bases). Germline V gene lookup returns CDR1 SEHNR and CDR2 FQNEAQ (reference sequence). The CDR3 covers 12 residues. V was clipped by 8 bases and J by 5 bases, with 7 bases between them.

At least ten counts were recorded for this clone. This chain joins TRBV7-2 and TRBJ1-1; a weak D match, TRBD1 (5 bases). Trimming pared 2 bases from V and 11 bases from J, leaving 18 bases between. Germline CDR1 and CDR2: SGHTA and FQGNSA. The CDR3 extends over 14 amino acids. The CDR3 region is CASSLNAGRVTAFF. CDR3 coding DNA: TGTGCCAGCAGCTTAAATGCAGGCAGGGTGACTGCTTTCTTT.

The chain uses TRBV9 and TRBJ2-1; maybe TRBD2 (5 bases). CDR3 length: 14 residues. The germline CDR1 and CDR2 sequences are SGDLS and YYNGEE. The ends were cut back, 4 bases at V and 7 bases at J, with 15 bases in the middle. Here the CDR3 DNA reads TGTGCCAGCAGCCCAACCCTCCCGGGGAATGAGCAGTTCTTC. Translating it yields CASSPTLPGNEQFF.

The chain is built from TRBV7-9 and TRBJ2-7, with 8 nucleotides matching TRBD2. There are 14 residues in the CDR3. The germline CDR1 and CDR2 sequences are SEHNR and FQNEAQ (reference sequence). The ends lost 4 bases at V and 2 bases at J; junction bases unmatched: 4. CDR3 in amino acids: CASSSGGGTYEQYF. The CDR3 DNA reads TGTGCCAGCAGCTCCGGCGGGGGGACCTACGAGCAGTACTTC.

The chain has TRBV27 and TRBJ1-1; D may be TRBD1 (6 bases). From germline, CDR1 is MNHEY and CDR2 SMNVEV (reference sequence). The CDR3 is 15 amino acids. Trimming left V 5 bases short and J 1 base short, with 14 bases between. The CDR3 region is CASSPLTGWNTEAFF. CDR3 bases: TGTGCCAGCAGTCCCCTGACAGGTTGGAACACTGAAGCTTTCTTT.

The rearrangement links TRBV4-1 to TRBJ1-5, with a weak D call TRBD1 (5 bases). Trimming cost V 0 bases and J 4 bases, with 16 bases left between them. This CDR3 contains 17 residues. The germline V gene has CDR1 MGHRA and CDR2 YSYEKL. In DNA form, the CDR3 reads TGCGCCAGCAGCCAAGATCTCTTCGACAGAAAAAATCAGCCCCAGCATTTT. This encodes CASSQDLFDRKNQPQHF.

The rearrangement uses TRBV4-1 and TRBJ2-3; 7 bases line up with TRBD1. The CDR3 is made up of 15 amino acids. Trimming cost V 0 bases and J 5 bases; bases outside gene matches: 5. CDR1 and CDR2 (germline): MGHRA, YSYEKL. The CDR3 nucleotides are TGCGCCAGCAGCCAAGAGACAGGGTTCGGAGATACGCAGTATTTT. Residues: CASSQETGFGDTQYF.

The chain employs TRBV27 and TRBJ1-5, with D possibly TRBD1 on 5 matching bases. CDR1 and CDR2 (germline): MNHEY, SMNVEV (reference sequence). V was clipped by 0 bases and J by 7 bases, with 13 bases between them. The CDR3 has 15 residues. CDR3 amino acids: CASSLSKSGAQPQHF. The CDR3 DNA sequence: TGTGCCAGCAGTTTATCGAAATCCGGGGCCCAGCCCCAGCATTTT.

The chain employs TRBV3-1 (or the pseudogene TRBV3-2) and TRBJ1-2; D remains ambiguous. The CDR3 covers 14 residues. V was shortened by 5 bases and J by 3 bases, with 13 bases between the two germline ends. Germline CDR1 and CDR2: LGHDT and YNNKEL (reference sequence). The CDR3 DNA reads TGTGCCAGCAGCGCCCGGGAGGGATACTATGGCTACACCTTC. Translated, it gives CASSAREGYYGYTF.

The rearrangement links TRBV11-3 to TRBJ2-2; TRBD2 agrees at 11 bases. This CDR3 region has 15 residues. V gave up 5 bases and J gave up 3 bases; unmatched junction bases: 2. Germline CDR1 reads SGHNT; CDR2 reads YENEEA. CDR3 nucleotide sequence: TGTGCCAGCAGCCCGGGACTAGCGGACACCGGGGAGCTGTTTTTT. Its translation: CASSPGLADTGELFF.

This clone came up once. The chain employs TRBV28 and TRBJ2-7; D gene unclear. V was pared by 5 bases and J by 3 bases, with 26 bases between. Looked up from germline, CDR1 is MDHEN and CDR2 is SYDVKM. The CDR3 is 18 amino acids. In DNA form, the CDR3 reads TGTGCCAGCAGTGGGCCCTTCTTGCAAGAATCCCGACTCTACGAGCAGTACTTC. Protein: CASSGPFLQESRLYEQYF. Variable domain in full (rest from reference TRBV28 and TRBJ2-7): DVKVTQSSRYLVKRTGEKVFLECVQDMDHENMFWYRQDPGLGLRLIYFSYDVKMKEKGDIPEGYSVSREKKERFSLILESASTNQTSMYLCASSGPFLQESRLYEQYFGPGTRLTVT.

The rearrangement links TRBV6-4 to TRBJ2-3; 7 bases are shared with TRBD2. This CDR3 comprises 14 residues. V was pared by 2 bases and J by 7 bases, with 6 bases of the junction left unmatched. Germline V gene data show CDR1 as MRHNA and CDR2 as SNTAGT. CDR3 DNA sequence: TGTGCCAGCAGTGACAGCGCCGGGACTAATACGCAGTATTTT. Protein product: CASSDSAGTNTQYF.

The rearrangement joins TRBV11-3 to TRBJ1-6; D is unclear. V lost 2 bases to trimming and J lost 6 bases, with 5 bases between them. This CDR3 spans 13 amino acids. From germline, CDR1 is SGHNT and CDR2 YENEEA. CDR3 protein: CASSLTLNSPLHF. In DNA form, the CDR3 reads TGTGCCAGCAGCTTAACTCTTAATTCACCCCTCCACTTT. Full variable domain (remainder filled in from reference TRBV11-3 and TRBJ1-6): EAGVVQSPRYKIIEKKQPVAFWCNPISGHNTLYWYLQNLGQGPELLIRYENEEAVDDSQLPKDRFSAERLKGVDSTLKIQPAELGDSAVYLCASSLTLNSPLHFGNGTRLTVT.

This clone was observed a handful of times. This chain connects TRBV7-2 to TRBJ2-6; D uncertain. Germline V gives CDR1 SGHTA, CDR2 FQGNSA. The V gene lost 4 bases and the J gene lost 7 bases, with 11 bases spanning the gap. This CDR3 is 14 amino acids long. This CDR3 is CASSSALGANVLTF. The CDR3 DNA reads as TGTGCCAGCAGCTCCGCCCTAGGAGCCAACGTCCTGACTTTC.

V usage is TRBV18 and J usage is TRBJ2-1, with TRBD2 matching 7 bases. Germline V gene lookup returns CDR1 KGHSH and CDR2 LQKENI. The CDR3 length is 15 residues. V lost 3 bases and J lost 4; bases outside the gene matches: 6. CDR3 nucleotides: TGTGCCAGCTCACCGGGCGGGGGAGGATACAATGAGCAGTTCTTC. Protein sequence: CASSPGGGGYNEQFF.

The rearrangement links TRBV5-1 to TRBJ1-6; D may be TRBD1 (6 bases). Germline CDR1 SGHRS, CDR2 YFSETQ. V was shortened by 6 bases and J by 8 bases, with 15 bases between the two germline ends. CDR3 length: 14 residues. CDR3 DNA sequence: TGCGCCAGCACTCCGGGGGGCATTGATTCACCCCTCCACTTT. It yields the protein CASTPGGIDSPLHF.

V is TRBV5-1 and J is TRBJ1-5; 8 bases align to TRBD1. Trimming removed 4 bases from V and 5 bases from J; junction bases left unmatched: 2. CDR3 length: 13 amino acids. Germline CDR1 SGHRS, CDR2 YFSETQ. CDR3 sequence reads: CASSKGQDQPQHF. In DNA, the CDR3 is TGCGCCAGCAGCAAGGGACAGGATCAGCCCCAGCATTTT.

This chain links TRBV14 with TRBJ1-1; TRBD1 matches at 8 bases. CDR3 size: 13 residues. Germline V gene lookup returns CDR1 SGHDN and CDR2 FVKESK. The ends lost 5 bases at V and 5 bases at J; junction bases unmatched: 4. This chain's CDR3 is CASSVTGGTEAFF. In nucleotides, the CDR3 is TGTGCCAGCAGCGTCACAGGGGGAACTGAAGCTTTCTTT. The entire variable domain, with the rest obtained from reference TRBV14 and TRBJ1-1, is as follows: EAGVTQFPSHSVIEKGQTVTLRCDPISGHDNLYWYRRVMGKEIKFLLHFVKESKQDESGMPNNRFLAERTGGTYSTLKVQPAELEDSGVYFCASSVTGGTEAFFGQGTRLTVV.

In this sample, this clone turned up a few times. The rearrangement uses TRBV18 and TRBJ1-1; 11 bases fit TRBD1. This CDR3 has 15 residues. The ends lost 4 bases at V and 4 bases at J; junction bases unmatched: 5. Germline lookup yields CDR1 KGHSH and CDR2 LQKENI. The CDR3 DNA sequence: TGTGCCAGCTCACTACAAGGGACAGGGGGCACTGAAGCTTTCTTT. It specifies CASSLQGTGGTEAFF. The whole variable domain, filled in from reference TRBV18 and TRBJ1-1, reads NAGVMQNPRHLVRRRGQEARLRCSPMKGHSHVYWYRQLPEEGLKFMVYLQKENIIDESGMPKERFSAEFPKEGPSILRIQQVVRGDSAAYFCASSLQGTGGTEAFFGQGTRLTVV.

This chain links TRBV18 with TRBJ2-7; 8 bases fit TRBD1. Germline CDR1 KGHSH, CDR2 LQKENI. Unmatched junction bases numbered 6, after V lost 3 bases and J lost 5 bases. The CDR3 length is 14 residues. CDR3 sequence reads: CASSPMDRAHEQYF. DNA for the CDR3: TGTGCCAGCTCACCGATGGACAGGGCCCACGAGCAGTACTTC. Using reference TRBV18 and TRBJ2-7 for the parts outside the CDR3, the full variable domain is NAGVMQNPRHLVRRRGQEARLRCSPMKGHSHVYWYRQLPEEGLKFMVYLQKENIIDESGMPKERFSAEFPKEGPSILRIQQVVRGDSAAYFCASSPMDRAHEQYFGPGTRLTVT.

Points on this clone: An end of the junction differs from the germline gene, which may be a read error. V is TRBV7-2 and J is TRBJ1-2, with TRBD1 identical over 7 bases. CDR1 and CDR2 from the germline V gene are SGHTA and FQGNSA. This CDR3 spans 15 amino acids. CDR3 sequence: CASSTGATANYGCTF. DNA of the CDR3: TGTGCCAGCAGCACAGGGGCGACAGCGAACTATGGCTGCACCTTC.

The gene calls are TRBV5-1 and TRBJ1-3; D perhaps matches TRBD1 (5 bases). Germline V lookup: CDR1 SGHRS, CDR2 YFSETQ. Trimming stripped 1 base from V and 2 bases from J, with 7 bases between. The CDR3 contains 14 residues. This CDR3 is CASSLQGPGNTIYF. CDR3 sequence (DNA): TGCGCCAGCAGCTTGCAGGGTCCTGGAAACACCATATATTTT. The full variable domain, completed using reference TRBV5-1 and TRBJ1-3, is KAGVTQTPRYLIKTRGQQVTLSCSPISGHRSVSWYQQTPGQGLQFLFEYFSETQRNKGNFPGRFSGRQFSNSRSEMNVSTLELGDSALYLCASSLQGPGNTIYFGEGSWLTVV.

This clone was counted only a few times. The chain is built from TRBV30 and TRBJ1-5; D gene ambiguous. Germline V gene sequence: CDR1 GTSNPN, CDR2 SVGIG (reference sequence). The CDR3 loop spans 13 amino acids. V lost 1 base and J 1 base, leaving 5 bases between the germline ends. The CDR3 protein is CAWSAQSNQPQHF. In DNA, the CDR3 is TGTGCCTGGAGTGCCCAAAGCAATCAGCCCCAGCATTTT.

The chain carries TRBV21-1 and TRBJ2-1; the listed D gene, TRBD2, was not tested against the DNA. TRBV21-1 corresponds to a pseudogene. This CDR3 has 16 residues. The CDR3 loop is CASSVIAEGAYNEQFF. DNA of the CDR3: TGTGCCAGCAGTGTAATAGCGGAGGGAGCCTACAATGAGCAGTTCTTC.